This T cell receptor beta chain was identified in a study of cytomegalovirus exposure and HLA in healthy donors. CDR3 size: 14 residues. Germline CDR1 is MDHEN and CDR2 is SYDVKM. The trim removed 7 bases at V and 4 bases at J, leaving 7 bases unmatched. The PCR contained 60 Vbeta and 13 Jbeta primers. TCRdb's table, derived via immunoSEQ multiplex PCR, lists solely in-frame clones and lacks some. The repertoire has about 190,000 clones, around 82% of them found once; the top ten carry roughly an eighth. The chain carries TRBV28 and TRBJ2-7; 10 nucleotides agree with TRBD1. This TCR was sampled from a young woman in good health and CMV-seropositive. The sequenced sample was PBMCs. The CDR3 nucleotides are TGTGCCAGCAAACGACCGGGACAGGGGTACGAGCAGTACTTC. Its protein product is CASKRPGQGYEQYF.